What follows are 3 T cell receptor beta chains derived from one specimen sequenced in a study of blood T cells in healthy people across ages. Together with a sample-barcoded 5' primer, a J-beta primer mix was included in a second PCR lasting roughly 7 to 11 cycles. One entry per CDR3 protein results from TCRdb running MiXCR on the 5' RACE reads. There are 550,000 to 750,000 distinct CDR3 sequences in the sample; roughly 20% occur only once, and under 4% lies in the top ten. Sequencing used blood. These receptor sequences come from a man between 65 and 85 years old in good health.

This clonotype occurred a few times. V usage is TRBV12-3 or TRBV12-4 and J usage is TRBJ1-5, with 8 positions matching TRBD1. The CDR3 has 13 amino acids. V was pared by 5 bases and J by 7 bases, with 4 bases of the junction left unmatched. The CDR3, as DNA: TGTGCCAGCAGTGCGGACAGGGCGCAGCCCCAGCATTTT. This translates into CASSADRAQPQHF.

This clonotype has a handful of counts. The V and J genes are TRBV28 and TRBJ1-1; D gene unclear. Germline loops: CDR1 MDHEN, CDR2 SYDVKM. The V end was cut by 6 bases, the J end by 0 bases, with 14 bases between. CDR3 size: 15 residues. CDR3 sequence reads: CASRLELGMNTEAFF. The CDR3 region has the DNA TGTGCCAGCAGACTGGAGTTGGGGATGAACACTGAAGCTTTCTTT.

This CDR3 is CAISESREGSKNIQYF. CDR3 coding DNA: TGTGCCATCAGTGAGTCGCGGGAGGGCAGCAAAAACATTCAGTACTTC. V gene TRBV10-3 combines with J gene TRBJ2-4; 9 bases fit TRBD2. V trimming: 0 bases; J trimming: 3 bases; junction bases outside the gene matches: 3. The length of the CDR3 is 16 residues. Germline-derived CDR1 and CDR2 are ENHRY and SYGVKD.